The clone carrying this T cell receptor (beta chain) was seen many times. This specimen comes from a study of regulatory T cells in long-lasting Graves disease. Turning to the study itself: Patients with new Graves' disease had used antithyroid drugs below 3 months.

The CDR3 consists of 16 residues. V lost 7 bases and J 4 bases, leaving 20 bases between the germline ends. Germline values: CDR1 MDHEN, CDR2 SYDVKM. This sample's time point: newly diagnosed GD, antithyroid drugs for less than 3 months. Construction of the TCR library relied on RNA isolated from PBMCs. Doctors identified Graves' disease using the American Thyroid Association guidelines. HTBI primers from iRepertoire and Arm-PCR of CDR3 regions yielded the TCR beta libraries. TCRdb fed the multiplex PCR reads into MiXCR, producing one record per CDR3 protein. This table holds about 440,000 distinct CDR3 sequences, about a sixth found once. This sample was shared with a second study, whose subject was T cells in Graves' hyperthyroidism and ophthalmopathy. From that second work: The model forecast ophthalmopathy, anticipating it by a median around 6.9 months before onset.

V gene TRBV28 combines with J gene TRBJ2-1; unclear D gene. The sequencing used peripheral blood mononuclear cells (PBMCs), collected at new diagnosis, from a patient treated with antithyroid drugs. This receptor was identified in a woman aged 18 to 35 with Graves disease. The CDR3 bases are TGTGCCAGCATTCCTACTCACTGGGTCGGGTACAATGAGCAGTTCTTC. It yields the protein CASIPTHWVGYNEQFF.